The 9 T cell receptor beta chains in this list originate from one sample, sequenced in a study of cytomegalovirus exposure and HLA in healthy donors. The PCR used 60 Vbeta and 13 Jbeta primers. The protocol was immunoSEQ multiplex PCR, while the TCRdb copy is restricted to in-frame clones and leaves out a portion. Altogether roughly 120,000 clones are present, 77% being singletons, with the ten largest covering around 3.5%. Sequenced sample: PBMCs. The receptors were gathered from a human donor in good health.

This clone showed up just a few times. This rearrangement joins TRBV6-5 to TRBJ2-1, with TRBD2 matching over 9 bases. The CDR3 is 16 amino acids. In germline, CDR1 is MNHEY, CDR2 SVGAGI. Trimming took 5 bases from V and 1 from J; bases not matched to a gene: 6. CDR3: CASSHYSGGSYNEQFF. DNA of the CDR3: TGTGCCAGCAGTCACTATAGCGGGGGATCCTACAATGAGCAGTTCTTC.

The genes are TRBV21-1 and TRBJ1-3; the DNA was not used to check the table's D call, TRBD1. TRBV21-1 constitutes a pseudogene. The CDR3 totals 15 residues. The CDR3, as DNA: TGTGCCAGCGGCGAGAAGATGGTGACAGGAAACACCATATATTTT. Protein: CASGEKMVTGNTIYF.

The chain links TRBV27 to TRBJ2-3; 16 bases map to TRBD2. This CDR3 is 19 amino acids long. The germline V gene has CDR1 MNHEY and CDR2 SMNVEV (reference sequence). V was clipped by 5 bases and J by 5 bases; unmatched bases: 13. The CDR3, as DNA: TGTGCCAGCAGTCCGGGGACTAGCGGGAGGGCCTCAGAAAAAGATACGCAGTATTTT. Protein: CASSPGTSGRASEKDTQYF.

The chain couples TRBV7-9 to TRBJ1-4, with TRBD1 matching 7 bases. The V and J ends lost 5 bases and 4 bases, in that order; junction bases with no gene match: 10. CDR1 is SEHNR and CDR2 is FQNEAQ in the germline V gene (reference sequence). The CDR3 consists of 16 residues. The CDR3 protein is CASSLRQGSNNEKLFF. DNA of the CDR3: TGTGCCAGCAGCCTAAGACAGGGCTCTAATAATGAAAAACTGTTTTTT.

The rearrangement uses TRBV9 and TRBJ1-3; D is unclear. Germline V CDR1 and CDR2: SGDLS, YYNGEE. The CDR3 length is 18 residues. V gave up 0 bases and J gave up 0 bases, with 16 bases separating them. CDR3: CASSVGISTIISGNTIYF. Here the CDR3 DNA reads TGTGCCAGCAGCGTAGGTATTTCTACCATCATCTCTGGAAACACCATATATTTT.

This chain uses TRBV28 with TRBJ2-1; 10 positions agree with TRBD1. With 2 bases clipped from V and 8 bases from J, the junction kept 6 bases outside the gene matches. This CDR3 has 15 amino acids. The germline V gene has CDR1 MDHEN and CDR2 SYDVKM. CDR3 DNA sequence: TGTGCCAGCAGTTTAAGGGGACAGGGGTACGATGAGCAGTTCTTC. It codes for CASSLRGQGYDEQFF.

The chain employs TRBV2 and TRBJ2-7; D is possibly TRBD1 (5 bases). Looked up from germline, CDR1 is SNHLY and CDR2 is FYNNEI. V shed 5 bases and J shed 1 base, with 9 bases lying between them. CDR3 length: 13 amino acids. For the CDR3, the DNA is TGTGCCAGCAGTTACAGGTGGTCCTACGAGCAGTACTTC. It translates to CASSYRWSYEQYF.

V gene TRBV19 combines with J gene TRBJ2-1; D is possibly TRBD1 (6 bases). Germline V CDR1 and CDR2: LNHDA, SQIVND (reference sequence). The CDR3 runs 14 residues. The ends were cut back, 5 bases at V and 5 bases at J, with 13 bases in the middle. Written as DNA, the CDR3 is TGTGCCAGTAGTGCCCAGGGGCGGGACAATGAGCAGTTCTTC. Encoded protein: CASSAQGRDNEQFF.

The rearrangement joins TRBV14 to TRBJ1-6, with D perhaps matching TRBD1 (5 bases). Germline V gene lookup returns CDR1 SGHDN and CDR2 FVKESK. Trimming stripped 4 bases from V and 8 bases from J, with 12 bases between. The CDR3 extends over 14 amino acids. CDR3 nucleotide sequence: TGTGCCAGCAGCCTGACAGTTTACTATTCACCCCTCCACTTT. It encodes CASSLTVYYSPLHF.